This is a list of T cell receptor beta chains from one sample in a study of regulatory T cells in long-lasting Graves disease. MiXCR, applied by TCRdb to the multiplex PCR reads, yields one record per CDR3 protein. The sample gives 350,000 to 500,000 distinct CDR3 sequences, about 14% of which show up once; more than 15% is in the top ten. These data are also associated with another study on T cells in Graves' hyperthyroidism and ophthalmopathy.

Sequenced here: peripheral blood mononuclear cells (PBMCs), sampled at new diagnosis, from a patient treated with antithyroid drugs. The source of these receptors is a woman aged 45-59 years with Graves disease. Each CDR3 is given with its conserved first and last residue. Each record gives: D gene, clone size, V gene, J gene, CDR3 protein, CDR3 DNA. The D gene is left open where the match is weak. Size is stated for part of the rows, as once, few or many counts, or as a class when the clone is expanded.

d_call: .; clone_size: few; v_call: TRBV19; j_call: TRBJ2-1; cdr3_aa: CASSNSFWGNEQFF; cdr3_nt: TGTGCCAGTAGTAATTCGTTTTGGGGTAATGAGCAGTTCTTC
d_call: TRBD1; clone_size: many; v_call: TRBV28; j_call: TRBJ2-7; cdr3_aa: CASSGTANSYEQYF; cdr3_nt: TGTGCCAGCAGCGGGACAGCTAACTCCTACGAGCAGTACTTC
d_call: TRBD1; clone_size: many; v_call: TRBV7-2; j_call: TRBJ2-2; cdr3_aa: CASSPTQGSTGELFF; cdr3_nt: TGTGCCAGCAGCCCAACACAGGGGAGCACCGGGGAGCTGTTTTTT
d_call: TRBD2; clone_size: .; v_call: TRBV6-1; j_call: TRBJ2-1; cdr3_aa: CASSETSDEQFF; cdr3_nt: TGTGCCAGCAGTGAGACTAGCGATGAGCAGTTCTTC
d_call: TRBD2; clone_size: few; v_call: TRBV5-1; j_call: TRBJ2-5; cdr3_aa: CASSSSGRAGETQYF; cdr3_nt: TGCGCCAGCAGCTCTAGCGGGAGGGCCGGGGAGACCCAGTACTTC
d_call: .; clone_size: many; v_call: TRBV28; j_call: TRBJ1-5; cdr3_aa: CASSFVAGVHDQPQHF; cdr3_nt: TGTGCCAGCAGTTTCGTTGCAGGGGTCCACGATCAGCCCCAGCATTTT
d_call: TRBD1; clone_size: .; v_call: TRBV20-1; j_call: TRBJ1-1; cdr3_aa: CSARKGAGNTEAFF; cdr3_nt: TGCAGTGCTAGAAAGGGGGCTGGGAACACTGAAGCTTTCTTT
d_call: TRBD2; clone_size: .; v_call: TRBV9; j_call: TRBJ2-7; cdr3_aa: CASSGGTSGRPYEQYF; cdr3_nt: TGTGCCAGCAGCGGAGGGACTAGCGGGAGGCCCTACGAGCAGTACTTC
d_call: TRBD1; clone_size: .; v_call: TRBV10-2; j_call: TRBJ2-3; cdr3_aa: CASSLDRGVGTDTQYF; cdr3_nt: TGCGCCAGCAGCCTAGACAGGGGTGTGGGCACAGATACGCAGTATTTT
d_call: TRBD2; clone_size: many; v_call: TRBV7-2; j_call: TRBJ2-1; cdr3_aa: CASSQKRELPNEQFF; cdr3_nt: TGTGCCAGCAGCCAAAAGCGGGAGTTGCCGAATGAGCAGTTCTTC
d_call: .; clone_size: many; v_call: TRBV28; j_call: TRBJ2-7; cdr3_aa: CASSFTNRHYEQYF; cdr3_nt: TGTGCCAGCAGTTTCACTAACAGGCACTACGAGCAGTACTTC
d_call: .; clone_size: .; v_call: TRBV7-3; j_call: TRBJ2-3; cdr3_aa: CASSLALGSAQYF; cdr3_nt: TGTGCCAGCAGCTTAGCGTTGGGTAGCGCGCAGTATTTT
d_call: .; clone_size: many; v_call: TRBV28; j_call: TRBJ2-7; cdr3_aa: CASSLARRLVTTYEQYF; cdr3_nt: TGTGCCAGCAGTTTAGCTCGGCGGCTAGTAACAACCTACGAGCAGTACTTC
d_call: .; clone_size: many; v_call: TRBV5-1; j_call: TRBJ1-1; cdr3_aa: CASSLRGDSLEAFF; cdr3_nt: TGCGCCAGCAGCCTGAGAGGGGATAGCCTTGAAGCTTTCTTT
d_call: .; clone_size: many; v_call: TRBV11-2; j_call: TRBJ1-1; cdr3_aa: CASSRTEAFF; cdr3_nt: TGTGCCAGCAGCCGGACTGAAGCTTTCTTT
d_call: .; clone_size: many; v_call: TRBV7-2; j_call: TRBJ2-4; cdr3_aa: CASSLVVGTGHNGIQYF; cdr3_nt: TGTGCCAGCAGCTTAGTGGTTGGCACCGGCCATAATGGCATTCAGTACTTC
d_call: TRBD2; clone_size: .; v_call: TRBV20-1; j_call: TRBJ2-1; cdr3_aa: CSAELAGGSNEQFF; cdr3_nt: TGCAGTGCCGAACTAGCGGGAGGGTCGAATGAGCAGTTCTTC
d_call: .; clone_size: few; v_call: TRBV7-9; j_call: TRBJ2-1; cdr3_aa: CASSSRLGSSYNEQFF; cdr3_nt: TGTGCCAGCAGCTCGCGACTAGGAAGCTCCTACAATGAGCAGTTCTTC
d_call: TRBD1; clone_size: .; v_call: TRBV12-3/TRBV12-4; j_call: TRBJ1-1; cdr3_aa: CASSIYGTGGPWAFF; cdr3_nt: TGTGCCAGCAGTATCTATGGGACAGGGGGCCCCTGGGCTTTCTTT
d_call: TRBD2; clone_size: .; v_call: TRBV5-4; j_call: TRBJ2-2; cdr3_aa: CASSPGTSGLLNTGELFF; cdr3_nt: TGTGCCAGCAGCCCCGGGACTAGCGGGTTGCTGAACACCGGGGAGCTGTTTTTT
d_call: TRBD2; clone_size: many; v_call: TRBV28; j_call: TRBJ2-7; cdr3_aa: CASSFPFAGGTYEQYF; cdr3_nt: TGTGCCAGCAGTTTCCCCTTTGCGGGAGGGACCTACGAGCAGTACTTC
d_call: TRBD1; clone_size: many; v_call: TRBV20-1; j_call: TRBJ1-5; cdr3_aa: CSARDFPGTANQPQHF; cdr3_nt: TGCAGTGCTAGAGATTTTCCCGGGACAGCGAATCAGCCCCAGCATTTT
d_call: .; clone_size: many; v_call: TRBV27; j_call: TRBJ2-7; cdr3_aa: CASSLAPAGPYEQYF; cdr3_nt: TGTGCCAGCAGTTTAGCCCCCGCAGGACCCTACGAGCAGTACTTC
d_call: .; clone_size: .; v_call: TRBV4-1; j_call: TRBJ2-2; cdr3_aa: CASSQQGFNGELFF; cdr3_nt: TGCGCCAGCAGCCAACAGGGGTTCAACGGGGAGCTGTTTTTT
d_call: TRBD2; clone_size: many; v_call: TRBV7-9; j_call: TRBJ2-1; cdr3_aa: CASSLLAGLSYNEQFF; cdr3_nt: TGTGCCAGCAGCCTCCTAGCGGGACTCTCCTACAATGAGCAGTTCTTC